These T cell receptor beta chains were read from a single sample in a study of cytomegalovirus exposure and HLA in healthy donors. The method was immunoSEQ multiplex PCR; TCRdb's version includes in-frame clones alone and lacks a portion of them. The data contain roughly 180,000 clones, around 75% of them singletons. The specimen sequenced was PBMCs. Receptor source: a male donor in good health and CMV-seronegative. Each CDR3 is given with its conserved first and last residue. A D gene is named only where the DNA matches it firmly. Size is omitted from some rows. Given values are once, few, many or a class for expanded clones.

v_call,d_call,j_call,clone_size,cdr3_aa,cdr3_nt
TRBV30,-,TRBJ1-5,-,CAWSELDSNQPQHF,TGTGCCTGGAGCGAACTGGACAGTAATCAGCCCCAGCATTTT
TRBV30,TRBD1,TRBJ1-5,-,CAFTRQGMEPQHF,TGTGCCTTTACCAGACAGGGGATGGAGCCCCAGCATTTT
TRBV5-1,TRBD1,TRBJ1-4,-,CASSQVGTGNEKLFF,TGCGCCAGCAGCCAAGTCGGGACAGGGAATGAAAAACTGTTTTTT
TRBV5-1,-,TRBJ1-1,-,CASSLRGRAENTEAFF,TGCGCCAGCAGCTTGCGAGGTCGAGCGGAGAACACTGAAGCTTTCTTT
TRBV19,-,TRBJ1-2,once,CASSMSIRADYGYTF,TGTGCCAGTAGTATGAGTATCAGGGCCGACTATGGCTACACCTTC
TRBV19,-,TRBJ1-3,-,CASSRLQGSGNTIYF,TGTGCCAGTAGTAGATTGCAGGGGTCTGGAAACACCATATATTTT
TRBV7-2,-,TRBJ2-2,-,CASGLAQAGELFF,TGTGCCAGCGGCTTAGCCCAAGCTGGGGAGCTGTTTTTT
TRBV9,-,TRBJ1-1,-,CASSVRSGANTEAFF,TGTGCCAGCAGCGTTAGGTCAGGGGCGAACACTGAAGCTTTCTTT
TRBV30,TRBD1,TRBJ2-7,-,CAWSRPGTGNEQYF,TGTGCCTGGAGTCGTCCCGGGACAGGGAACGAGCAGTACTTC
TRBV30,-,TRBJ2-3,-,CAWMSAVFFETTDTQYF,TGTGCCTGGATGAGTGCCGTTTTTTTCGAAACCACAGATACGCAGTATTTT
TRBV9,-,TRBJ2-7,-,CASSVDAGSYEQYF,TGTGCCAGCAGCGTAGACGCGGGCTCCTACGAGCAGTACTTC
TRBV6-5,TRBD1,TRBJ1-2,-,CASSYGDRGGGYTF,TGTGCCAGCAGTTACGGGGACAGGGGAGGAGGCTACACCTTC
TRBV27,-,TRBJ2-1,-,CASSSPPNEQFF,TGTGCCAGCAGTTCCCCTCCTAATGAGCAGTTCTTC
TRBV7-2,TRBD2,TRBJ2-7,-,CASSQGASGRGYEQYF,TGTGCCAGCAGTCAAGGAGCTAGCGGGAGAGGCTACGAGCAGTACTTC
TRBV5-1,TRBD1,TRBJ1-5,-,CASSLTGGFSNQPQHF,TGCGCCAGCAGCTTAACAGGGGGATTTAGCAATCAGCCCCAGCATTTT
TRBV7-2,-,TRBJ2-1,-,CASSLQQGPYNEQFF,TGTGCCAGCAGCTTACAACAGGGACCTTACAATGAGCAGTTCTTC
TRBV6-6,TRBD1,TRBJ1-1,-,CASSYSAGGSTEAFF,TGTGCCAGCAGTTACTCGGCAGGGGGGAGCACTGAAGCTTTCTTT
TRBV4-2,TRBD1,TRBJ2-1,-,CASTRGDRGDNEQFF,TGTGCCAGCACCCGTGGGGACAGGGGAGACAATGAGCAGTTCTTC
TRBV4-3,-,TRBJ2-7,-,CASSQGGSGGYEQYF,TGCGCCAGCAGCCAAGGCGGCTCCGGGGGCTACGAGCAGTACTTC
TRBV5-3,-,TRBJ2-5,-,CARSRRTQYF,TGTGCCAGAAGTCGCAGAACCCAGTACTTC
TRBV4-1,TRBD1,TRBJ1-2,-,CASSQGQGTYGYTF,TGCGCCAGCAGCCAAGGACAGGGGACCTATGGCTACACCTTC
TRBV4-1,-,TRBJ2-7,-,CASSQGGSGWGVEQYF,TGCGCCAGCAGCCAAGGCGGCTCGGGATGGGGTGTCGAGCAGTACTTC
TRBV27,-,TRBJ1-5,-,CASSLSGGFYSNQPQHF,TGTGCCAGCAGTTTATCTGGAGGGTTTTATAGCAATCAGCCCCAGCATTTT
TRBV28,-,TRBJ2-7,-,CASRVQAHEQYF,TGTGCTTCACGCGTGCAAGCCCACGAGCAGTACTTC
TRBV6-5,-,TRBJ2-5,-,CASSYSRETQYF,TGTGCCAGCAGTTACTCTCGGGAGACCCAGTACTTC
TRBV29-1,TRBD1,TRBJ1-2,few,CSVETGRYTF,TGCAGCGTCGAGACAGGGCGCTACACCTTC
TRBV30,TRBD2,TRBJ2-1,-,CAWSVPRTSGSSYNEQFF,TGTGCCTGGAGTGTACCCCGGACTAGCGGGAGTTCCTACAATGAGCAGTTCTTC
TRBV4-3,TRBD1,TRBJ1-5,once,CASSQSGGFGNQPQHF,TGCGCCAGCAGCCAATCAGGGGGCTTTGGCAATCAGCCCCAGCATTTT
TRBV30,TRBD1,TRBJ1-1,few,CAWNRGTSEAFF,TGTGCCTGGAACAGGGGGACCTCTGAAGCTTTCTTT
TRBV9,-,TRBJ1-6,-,CASSARSAGSRNSPLHF,TGTGCCAGCAGCGCCCGCAGTGCGGGGTCGAGGAATTCACCCCTCCACTTT